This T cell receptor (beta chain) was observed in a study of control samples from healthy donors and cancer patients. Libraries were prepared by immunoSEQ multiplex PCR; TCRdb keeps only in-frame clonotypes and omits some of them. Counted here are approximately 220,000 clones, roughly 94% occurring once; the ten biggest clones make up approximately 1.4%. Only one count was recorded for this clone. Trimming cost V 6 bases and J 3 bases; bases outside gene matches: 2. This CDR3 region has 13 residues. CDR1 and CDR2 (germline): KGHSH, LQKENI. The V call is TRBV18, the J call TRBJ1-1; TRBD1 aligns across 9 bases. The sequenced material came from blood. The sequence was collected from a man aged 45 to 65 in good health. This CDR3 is CASSRQGDTEAFF. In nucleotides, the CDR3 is TGTGCCAGCTCTCGACAGGGGGACACTGAAGCTTTCTTT.